Listed below are T cell receptor beta chains from one sample, sequenced in a study of cytomegalovirus exposure and HLA in healthy donors. Clones were read by immunoSEQ multiplex PCR, and TCRdb kept only the in-frame ones, dropping some. Of about 130,000 clones listed, roughly a tenth are singletons. The sequenced material came from PBMCs. The receptors were sampled from a woman aged 18-35 years in good health and CMV-seropositive. The CDR3 runs from the conserved cysteine through the conserved F or W. Size tells how often a clone was seen (once, few, many) or the class of an expanded clone, and some rows leave it out.

size	V	CDR3
few	TRBV27	CASSFAGGYEQYF
.	TRBV5-1	CASSLATGAYGYTF
.	TRBV29-1	CSARRDNTEAFF
.	TRBV11-2	CASSSAGNYGYTF
few	TRBV9	CASSVDGQGKSPLHF
.	TRBV6-1	CASSERIDGFEELFF
few	TRBV28	CASSKGTINQPQHF
.	TRBV6-1	CASRGGLWWNQPQHF
.	TRBV14	CASSPRTGREKLFF
.	TRBV7-3	CASSSGQGVDGYTF
.	TRBV28	CASSSVRDPSYEQYF
few	TRBV7-8	CASSFFYGQEAEQYF
.	TRBV2	CASSFSYLAGEGTDTQYF
few	TRBV7-9	CASSLEGGQIYSNQPQHF
few	TRBV9	CASSVVGHNTGELFF
.	TRBV4-2	CASSPTPTSGKETQYF
.	TRBV19	CASSIVTGGMTETQYF
.	TRBV9	CASSWGEENGELFF
few	TRBV7-8	CASSQSRVRNTEAFF
.	TRBV7-2	CAGSGTSGSGYHEQFF
.	TRBV7-9	CASSRRSDTEAFF
.	TRBV27	CASSSRDTGNYGYTF
few	TRBV6-5	CASSSGQGSTYEQYF
.	TRBV7-9	CASERAEASGANVLTF
.	TRBV27	CASSSGGREKLFF
.	TRBV28	CASSLGGTRDTQYF
few	TRBV5-4	CASSLTGVTEAFF
.	TRBV19	CASLGRAQEKLFF
few	TRBV5-1	CASSFGANTEAFF
few	TRBV29-1	CSVGQGRNQPQHF
few	TRBV15	CATSGDGSYGYTF
.	TRBV2	CASSETQGGTDTQYF
few	TRBV7-7	CATSAGVGSAQYF
few	TRBV5-4	CASTPGGSISGNTIYF
.	TRBV6-1	CASSAGESSYNEQFF
few	TRBV6-5	CASSHPQGDNGYTF
few	TRBV11-2	CASSRKETQYF
.	TRBV28	CASRGRLASSTDTQYF
.	TRBV4-1	CASSSLAVANTGELFF
few	TRBV11-3	CARSLISGSSYEQYF
.	TRBV28	CASSFWSNHGYTF
.	TRBV6-5	CASSYTGTGGYNEQFF
few	TRBV11-3	CASSLEAGGSLNEQFF
.	TRBV7-3	CASSPGTSGGKETQYF
.	TRBV7-9	CASSLGRAGQYF
few	TRBV7-9	CASRGGALDGYTF
few	TRBV10-1	CARETPTCYNEQFF
few	TRBV28	CASSSDWDQPQHF
.	TRBV5-1	CASSRPQGNFNTEAFF
few	TRBV5-1	CASSEVVAVGAGELFF
few	TRBV5-6	CASSPLKAGGTGELFF